One sample yielded the 30 T cell receptor beta chains listed below, sequenced in a study of T-cell memory formation after mild COVID-19. TCRdb reanalysed the 5' RACE reads using MiXCR and keeps one entry per CDR3 protein. The table lists around 510,000 distinct CDR3 sequences, about 20% of them singletons. The source material was PBMCs or a T cell subset sorted from them (not recorded which). Source of these receptors: an adult woman who had mild COVID-19 (a few samples of this study predate the infection). Cell type and time point are not known.

At least ten counts were recorded for this clonotype. This rearrangement joins TRBV7-2 to TRBJ2-5; 10 bases map to TRBD2. The CDR3 sequence is 16 residues long. CDR1 is SGHTA, CDR2 FQGNSA, per germline. V shed 5 bases and J 2 bases; nucleotides not matched to a gene: 8. The CDR3 sequence is CASSPGALAGQETQYF. The CDR3 DNA follows: TGTGCCAGCAGCCCAGGGGCACTAGCGGGGCAAGAGACCCAGTACTTC.

The chain employs TRBV15 and TRBJ2-1; maybe TRBD1 (6 bases). CDR1 is LNHNV and CDR2 is YYDKDF in the germline V gene (reference sequence). Trimming removed 4 bases from V and 3 bases from J, with 13 bases in between. CDR3 length: 15 amino acids. CDR3 coding DNA: TGTGCCACCAGCACTCGGGACAAGAGCTACAATGAGCAGTTCTTC. Protein sequence: CATSTRDKSYNEQFF.

This clonotype was counted between two and nine times. The rearrangement joins TRBV2 to TRBJ1-1; D remains ambiguous. Deletions cut 8 bases from V and 7 bases from J, with 23 bases between. The V gene's germline CDR1 is SNHLY and CDR2 FYNNEI. The CDR3 totals 15 residues. The CDR3 region is CASYPLTTGEIEAFF. The DNA of the CDR3 is TGTGCCAGCTACCCTCTTACGACGGGAGAGATTGAAGCTTTCTTT.

This clonotype has more than one count but fewer than ten. The rearrangement links TRBV12-3 or TRBV12-4 to TRBJ2-4; 9 bases agree with TRBD1. Germline trimming cut 4 bases from V and 1 base from J; bases unmatched to any gene: 5. The CDR3 runs to 16 residues. Written as DNA, the CDR3 is TGTGCCAGCAGTTCCAGGGACAGGGTGGCCAAAAACATTCAGTACTTC. Amino acids: CASSSRDRVAKNIQYF.

V is TRBV18 and J is TRBJ1-1; 7 bases are shared with TRBD1. Germline V gives CDR1 KGHSH, CDR2 LQKENI. This CDR3 has 15 amino acids. J was trimmed by 0 bases and V by 3 bases; bases with no gene match: 4. CDR3 loop: CASSPQGQMNTEAFF. CDR3 bases: TGTGCCAGCTCACCGCAGGGACAGATGAACACTGAAGCTTTCTTT.

This clonotype was recorded a few times. The V gene is TRBV7-9, the J gene TRBJ2-1, with TRBD2 matching over 9 bases. This CDR3 is built from 17 residues. Germline-derived CDR1 and CDR2 are SEHNR and FQNEAQ (reference sequence). V was clipped by 1 base and J by 8 bases; unmatched bases: 12. In nucleotides, the CDR3 is TGTGCCAGCAGCTTAGATTATAGCGGGAGAAGGTGGGATGAGCAGTTCTTC. This translates into CASSLDYSGRRWDEQFF.

A few counts support this clonotype. This chain links TRBV5-1 with TRBJ2-1; 12 nucleotides align to TRBD2. This CDR3 is built from 15 residues. Germline assignment: CDR1 SGHRS and CDR2 YFSETQ. Losses at the gene ends were 7 bases for V and 8 bases for J; bases not matched to a gene: 10. The CDR3 loop reads CASQPLAGGPYEQFF. The DNA of the CDR3 is TGCGCCAGCCAACCTCTAGCGGGAGGGCCGTATGAGCAGTTCTTC. Full variable domain (remainder filled in from reference TRBV5-1 and TRBJ2-1): KAGVTQTPRYLIKTRGQQVTLSCSPISGHRSVSWYQQTPGQGLQFLFEYFSETQRNKGNFPGRFSGRQFSNSRSEMNVSTLELGDSALYLCASQPLAGGPYEQFFGPGTRLTVL.

This clonotype was seen a few times. The CDR3 reads CASSLGWPTDEQYF. The CDR3, as DNA: TGTGCCAGCAGCTTAGGTTGGCCGACGGACGAGCAGTACTTC. The rearrangement links TRBV7-9 to TRBJ2-7, with D unresolved. With 1 base removed from V and 5 bases from J, the gap between germline ends came to 12 bases. Germline V gene sequence: CDR1 SEHNR, CDR2 FQNEAQ (reference sequence). This CDR3 contains 14 residues.

This clonotype appeared a single time. CDR3: CSAQANSYEQYF. In DNA, the CDR3 is TGCAGTGCCCAGGCAAACTCCTACGAGCAGTACTTC. The V gene is TRBV20-1, the J gene TRBJ2-7; D not certain. This CDR3 region has 12 residues. The V gene's germline CDR1 is DFQATT and CDR2 SNEGSKA (reference sequence). The V end was cut by 6 bases, the J end by 0 bases, with 9 bases between.

This clonotype was observed many times. The rearrangement uses TRBV5-1 and TRBJ2-1; D might be TRBD1 (6 bases). V lost 5 bases and J lost 0, with 12 bases in between. Germline CDR1 reads SGHRS; CDR2 reads YFSETQ. The CDR3 has 15 amino acids. Here the CDR3 reads CASRGTLSSYNEQFF. As DNA, the CDR3 is TGCGCCAGCAGAGGGACACTTAGCTCCTACAATGAGCAGTTCTTC.

The CDR3 DNA follows: TGTGCCACCAGTGATGCCAGGACAGGGTATGAGCAGTTCTTC. Translating gives CATSDARTGYEQFF. The chain combines TRBV24-1 with TRBJ2-1; TRBD1 aligns across 8 bases. CDR3 length: 14 amino acids. CDR1 and CDR2 from the germline V gene are KGHDR and SFDVKD. V shed 3 bases, J shed 8 bases, and the junction held 5 bases outside the gene matches.

The chain employs TRBV6-5 and TRBJ2-7; 11 bases are shared with TRBD1. Germline V gene lookup returns CDR1 MNHEY and CDR2 SVGAGI. Trimming removed 6 bases from V and 3 bases from J; junction bases left unmatched: 7. This CDR3 is 15 amino acids long. The CDR3 region has the DNA TGTGCCAGCAGGTTGGGGGACAGGGGGTACTACGAGCAGTACTTC. Its translation: CASRLGDRGYYEQYF.

V gene TRBV19 combines with J gene TRBJ1-2, with D perhaps matching TRBD1 (5 bases). The CDR3 loop spans 14 amino acids. V lost 1 base to trimming and J lost 2 bases, with 8 bases between them. CDR1 and CDR2 from the germline V gene are LNHDA and SQIVND (reference sequence). The CDR3 region is CASSIAGSNYGYTF. Here the CDR3 DNA reads TGTGCCAGTAGTATAGCAGGGAGCAACTATGGCTACACCTTC.

V usage is TRBV5-1 and J usage is TRBJ2-6; D not resolved. The CDR3 contains 15 residues. CDR1 is SGHRS and CDR2 is YFSETQ in the germline V gene. Trimming removed 3 bases at V and 4 bases at J, with 11 bases between. The chain's CDR3 is CASSSPMAGANVLTF. CDR3 DNA: TGCGCCAGCAGCTCCCCTATGGCGGGGGCCAACGTCCTGACTTTC.

A few counts support this clonotype. This sequence joins TRBV12-3 or TRBV12-4 and TRBJ1-1, with 8 bases identical to TRBD1. V lost 4 bases, J lost 4 bases, and 8 bases stayed unmatched. The CDR3 has 15 amino acids. CDR3 coding DNA: TGTGCCAGCAGTTCCAGGGGGCTGAGGGGCACTGAAGCTTTCTTT. This encodes CASSSRGLRGTEAFF.

The V call is TRBV29-1, the J call TRBJ2-1; D is undetermined. Germline V gene data show CDR1 as SQVTM and CDR2 as ANQGSEA. CDR3 length equals 13 residues. V lost 3 bases to trimming and J lost 8 bases, with 14 bases between them. The CDR3 coding sequence is TGCAGCGTTGAGTCCTCCCCAATTCATGAGCAGTTCTTC. Translating it yields CSVESSPIHEQFF.

At least ten counts were recorded for this clonotype. The rearrangement links TRBV19 to TRBJ1-2, with D unresolved. Trimming stripped 4 bases from V and 8 bases from J, with 11 bases between. The length of the CDR3 is 12 residues. Germline V gene sequence: CDR1 LNHDA, CDR2 SQIVND (reference sequence). CDR3 loop: CASSRATGGYTF. The CDR3 DNA sequence: TGTGCCAGTAGTAGGGCAACGGGAGGCTACACCTTC.

The table lists this clonotype with many counts. This chain connects TRBV2 to TRBJ2-4; D not resolved. The germline V gene encodes CDR1 SNHLY and CDR2 FYNNEI. The CDR3 is 15 residues long. Trimming left V 4 bases short and J 0 bases short, with 10 bases between. CDR3 DNA sequence: TGTGCCAGCAGTGGGGCCCTTTTAGCCAAAAACATTCAGTACTTC. Its protein is CASSGALLAKNIQYF.

The DNA of the CDR3 is TGTGCCAGCAGCCAAGATACAGGGGGCTGGAGTGGCTACACCTTC. Amino acids: CASSQDTGGWSGYTF. This chain joins TRBV14 and TRBJ1-2, with 9 nucleotides matching TRBD1. Germline assignment: CDR1 SGHDN and CDR2 FVKESK. The V and J ends lost 0 bases and 7 bases, in that order; junction bases with no gene match: 6. The CDR3 has 15 amino acids.

The chain links TRBV18 to TRBJ2-7; D is unclear. The length of the CDR3 is 13 residues. Deletions cut 0 bases from V and 3 bases from J, with 6 bases between. Germline V gives CDR1 KGHSH, CDR2 LQKENI. CDR3 protein: CASSPPSGYEQYF. As DNA, the CDR3 is TGTGCCAGCTCACCACCGTCTGGCTACGAGCAGTACTTC.

V gene TRBV5-1 combines with J gene TRBJ1-2; no reliable D call. V was cut by 4 bases and J by 2 bases, with 12 bases left in between. CDR3 length: 14 amino acids. The germline gives CDR1 SGHRS, CDR2 YFSETQ. This CDR3 is CASSPRGENYGYTF. CDR3 DNA: TGCGCCAGCAGCCCACGGGGAGAGAACTATGGCTACACCTTC.

The chain uses TRBV7-8 and TRBJ2-3; perhaps D is TRBD1 or TRBD2 (5 bases each). Trimming removed 7 bases from V and 4 bases from J, with 21 bases in between. The CDR3 runs to 16 residues. Germline values: CDR1 SGHVS, CDR2 FQNEAQ. The CDR3 DNA sequence: TGTGCCAGCACCCATCTCGGAGGATCACAGGCAGATACGCAGTATTTT. It translates to CASTHLGGSQADTQYF.

V usage is TRBV15 and J usage is TRBJ2-1, with 7 bases lining up with TRBD2. In germline, CDR1 is LNHNV, CDR2 YYDKDF (reference sequence). V shed 0 bases and J 0 bases; nucleotides not matched to a gene: 5. The CDR3 runs 17 residues. CDR3: CATSRDPGRASYNEQFF. In DNA, the CDR3 is TGTGCCACCAGCAGAGATCCGGGGAGGGCCTCCTACAATGAGCAGTTCTTC.

The chain recombines TRBV29-1 with TRBJ2-5, with 7 bases fitting TRBD1. The CDR3 contains 13 residues. The germline V gene has CDR1 SQVTM and CDR2 ANQGSEA. The trim removed 4 bases at V and 2 bases at J, leaving 4 bases unmatched. The CDR3 region is CSVVDRNQETQYF. The CDR3 nucleotides are TGCAGCGTTGTGGACAGGAATCAAGAGACCCAGTACTTC. Using reference TRBV29-1 and TRBJ2-5 for the parts outside the CDR3, the full variable domain is SAVISQKPSRDICQRGTSLTIQCQVDSQVTMMFWYRQQPGQSLTLIATANQGSEATYESGFVIDKFPISRPNLTFSTLTVSNMSPEDSSIYLCSVVDRNQETQYFGPGTRLLVL.

There are many counts of this clonotype. The CDR3 nucleotides are TGTGCCAGCAGTTACATGGGAACTAATGAAAAACTGTTTTTT. It codes for CASSYMGTNEKLFF. The gene calls are TRBV6-5 and TRBJ1-4; D remains ambiguous. The germline V and J ends were trimmed by 2 bases and 1 base, with 5 bases remaining between them. The germline gives CDR1 MNHEY, CDR2 SVGAGI. The length of the CDR3 is 14 residues.

This clonotype was detected a few times. The V and J genes are TRBV24-1 and TRBJ2-1; D might be TRBD2 (6 bases). The CDR3 totals 16 residues. CDR1 KGHDR and CDR2 SFDVKD come from the germline V gene. V shed 2 bases and J shed 7 bases, with 17 bases lying between them. The chain's CDR3 is CATSDSATREWNEQFF. The DNA of the CDR3 is TGTGCCACCAGTGATTCTGCGACTAGGGAGTGGAATGAGCAGTTCTTC.

This clonotype was observed a few times. A read error may be the cause here, since a much bigger clone is one base away. The chain uses TRBV27 and TRBJ2-3; the D is unclear. The germline gives CDR1 MNHEY, CDR2 SMNVEV (reference sequence). V dropped 3 bases and J dropped 2 bases, with 6 bases sitting between them. This CDR3 spans 13 amino acids. DNA for the CDR3: TGTGCCAGCAGTTTCCGCCCCACAGATACGCAGTATTTT. Protein product: CASSFRPTDTQYF.

This clonotype came up a few times. This sequence joins TRBV4-2 and TRBJ2-7; unclear D gene. V lost 0 bases, J lost 3 bases, and 12 bases lay in between. Per germline, CDR1 LGHNA and CDR2 YNFKEQ. The length of the CDR3 is 15 residues. In nucleotides, the CDR3 is TGTGCCAGCAGCCAAGATCGAGGACGGTACTACGAGCAGTACTTC. Its protein product is CASSQDRGRYYEQYF.

This clonotype occurred a few times. The genes are TRBV27 and TRBJ2-3; maybe TRBD2 (6 bases). V was shortened by 2 bases and J by 6 bases, with 12 bases between the two germline ends. The CDR3 extends over 14 amino acids. Germline V lookup: CDR1 MNHEY, CDR2 SMNVEV (reference sequence). The CDR3 coding sequence is TGTGCCAGCAGTTTAACGACTGGAGGGGATACGCAGTATTTT. Encoded protein: CASSLTTGGDTQYF.

This clonotype was detected only a few times. The rearrangement links TRBV7-8 to TRBJ2-1, with 9 positions matching TRBD1. CDR3 length equals 15 residues. The trim removed 5 bases at V and 2 bases at J, leaving 4 bases unmatched. In germline, CDR1 is SGHVS, CDR2 FQNEAQ. The CDR3 DNA is TGTGCCAGCAGCATAGGACAGGGGACCTACAATGAGCAGTTCTTC. Its protein is CASSIGQGTYNEQFF.